Below, one TCR beta chain is given with its context. Its antigen is not known. The sample belongs to a study of blood T cells in healthy people across ages. CDR3 length equals 14 residues. V gave up 3 bases and J gave up 5 bases, with 12 bases separating them. The germline V gene has CDR1 LNHDA and CDR2 SQIVND (reference sequence). Healthy individuals of Caucasian origin from Russia, aged about 6 to 100, served as donors. Sample-barcoded 5' priming and a J-beta primer mix drove a second PCR of 7 to 11 cycles. The template-switch adaptor was a 5' adaptor with 12 random nucleotides. It tagged each cDNA molecule. Via MiXCR, TCRdb re-called the 5' RACE reads, giving one row per CDR3 protein. The sample has some 700,000 distinct CDR3 sequences, roughly two fifths seen once. Overall study results and limits: Long-lived donors carried more naive CD4+ cells and greater diversity than aged donors.

The sequenced sample was blood. The rearrangement uses TRBV19 and TRBJ2-3; TRBD2 might be the D (7 bases). The sequence derives from a woman aged 60-75 years in good health. Here the CDR3 DNA reads TGTGCCAGTAGTATGGGGGGGCCAGGAGATACGCAGTATTTT. As protein: CASSMGGPGDTQYF.